Sequencing of this TCR beta chain was carried out in a study of shared clonotypes between healthy human individuals. Study results and limitations: Around 5.3% of naive CD4 clonotypes were shared across a handful of donors.

This clone was seen a single time. The antigen is undetermined. The CDR3 is 18 amino acids. The ends were cut back, 4 bases at V and 3 bases at J, with 22 bases in the middle. The germline V gene encodes CDR1 MGHRA and CDR2 YSYEKL. Naive CD8 cells lacked CD45RO and underwent positive selection for CCR7, leaving out terminally differentiated effector memory CD45RA+ cells. Repertoires were generated with immunoSEQ multiplex PCR, while TCRdb's copy carries only in-frame clones and drops some. The sample records about 2.2 million clones, just over 90% being singletons. The TCR originated in a man aged 18-30 years in good health. Some clones in this sample may be carry-over from other donors' samples. The chain joins TRBV4-1 to TRBJ1-3; D unclear. Sequencing used naive CD8+ T cells from PBMCs. CDR3 DNA: TGCGCCAGCAGCCTTGACGCACTCCAGGCCTCCTTTGGAAACACCATATATTTT. This sequence encodes CASSLDALQASFGNTIYF.